This TCR beta chain appears in the sequencing data of a study of T cells in Graves' hyperthyroidism and ophthalmopathy. The V end was cut by 1 base, the J end by 4 bases, with 11 bases between. The CDR3 consists of 14 residues. Germline CDR1 is MDHEN and CDR2 is SYDVKM. Amplified TCR beta CDR3 regions derived from RNA transcripts. TCR CDR3 underwent first-round RT-PCR with the HTBI primer set. TCRdb independently ran MiXCR on the multiplex PCR reads; one entry per CDR3 protein. The sample includes 490,000 or so distinct CDR3 sequences, roughly a sixth of them seen just once. Whole-study findings and limits: For ophthalmopathy, model prediction preceded onset by a median 6.5 months.

A NOSPECS grade of at least 4, a Clinical Activity Score of at least 3 and duration under 3 months were recorded in ophthalmopathy patients. Clinical symptoms, serum thyroxine, TRAb, thyroid ultrasound and orbital computed tomography established diagnosis. This clonotype has at least ten counts. Its antigen is undetermined. The TCR originated in a woman in her 30s with Graves' ophthalmopathy. This chain connects TRBV28 to TRBJ2-7; tentative D call: TRBD2 (5 bases). What was sequenced was blood. DNA of the CDR3: TGTGCCAGCAGTTTATTCCGGGATTTTTACGAGCAGTACTTC. It translates to CASSLFRDFYEQYF.